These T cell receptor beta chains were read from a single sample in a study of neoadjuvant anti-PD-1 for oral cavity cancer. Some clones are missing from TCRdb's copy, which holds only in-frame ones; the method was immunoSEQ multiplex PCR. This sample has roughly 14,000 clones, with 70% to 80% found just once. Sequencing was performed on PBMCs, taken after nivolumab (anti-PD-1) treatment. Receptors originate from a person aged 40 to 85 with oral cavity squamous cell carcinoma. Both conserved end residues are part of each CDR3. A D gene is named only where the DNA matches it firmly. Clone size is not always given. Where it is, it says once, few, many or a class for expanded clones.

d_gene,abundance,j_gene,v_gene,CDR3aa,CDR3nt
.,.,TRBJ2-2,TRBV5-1,CASSQGPIAGELFF,TGCGCCAGCAGCCAGGGCCCCATTGCCGGGGAGCTGTTTTTT
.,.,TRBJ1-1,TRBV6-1,CASRETWFNTEAFF,TGTGCCAGCAGGGAGACTTGGTTCAACACTGAAGCTTTCTTT
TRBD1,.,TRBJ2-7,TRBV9,CASSLHPGQATYEQYF,TGTGCCAGCAGTCTTCACCCTGGACAGGCGACCTACGAGCAGTACTTC
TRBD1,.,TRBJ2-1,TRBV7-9,CASSPGQGLYNEQFF,TGTGCCAGCAGCCCGGGACAGGGGTTGTACAATGAGCAGTTCTTC
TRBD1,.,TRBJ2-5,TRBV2,CASSPGTGRETQYF,TGTGCCAGCAGCCCCGGGACAGGGAGGGAGACCCAGTACTTC
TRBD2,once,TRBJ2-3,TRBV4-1,CASSQAPSGVEDTQYF,TGCGCCAGCAGCCAAGCTCCTAGCGGGGTTGAAGATACGCAGTATTTT
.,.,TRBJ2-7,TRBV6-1,CASSDMKDEQYF,TGTGCCAGCAGTGATATGAAGGACGAGCAGTACTTC
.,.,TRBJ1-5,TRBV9,CASSVASEGNQPQHF,TGTGCCAGCAGCGTAGCCAGTGAGGGCAATCAGCCCCAGCATTTT
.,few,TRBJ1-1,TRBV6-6,CAADTSRGAFF,TGTGCCGCGGACACGTCGAGGGGTGCTTTCTTT
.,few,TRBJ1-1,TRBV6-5,CASSYSPGLNTEAFF,TGTGCCAGCAGTTACTCCCCGGGGCTGAACACTGAAGCTTTCTTT
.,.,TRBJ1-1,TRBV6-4,CASSSGQDTEAFF,TGTGCCAGCAGTTCAGGGCAGGACACTGAAGCTTTCTTT
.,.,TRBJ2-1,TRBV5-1,CASSLENIVNEQFF,TGCGCCAGCAGCTTGGAGAATATAGTGAATGAGCAGTTCTTC
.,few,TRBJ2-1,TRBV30,CAWNVQWGGFF,TGTGCCTGGAATGTACAATGGGGCGGGTTCTTC
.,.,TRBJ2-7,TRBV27,CASSLHGGTYEQYF,TGTGCCAGCAGCCTACACGGTGGGACCTACGAGCAGTACTTC
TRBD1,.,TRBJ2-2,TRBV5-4,CASSLGQWASGELFF,TGTGCCAGCAGCCTGGGACAGTGGGCGTCCGGGGAGCTGTTTTTT
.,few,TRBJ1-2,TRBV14,CASSQQGVYGYTF,TGTGCCAGCAGCCAACAGGGAGTCTATGGCTACACCTTC
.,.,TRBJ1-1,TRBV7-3,CASREAGITEAFF,TGTGCCAGCAGGGAGGCGGGGATTACTGAAGCTTTCTTT
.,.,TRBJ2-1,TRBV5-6,CASSLGTLPYNEQFF,TGTGCCAGCAGCTTGGGGACCCTTCCCTACAATGAGCAGTTCTTC
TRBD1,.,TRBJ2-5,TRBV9,CASSVGGTGGTETQYF,TGTGCCAGCAGCGTAGGAGGGACAGGGGGGACAGAGACCCAGTACTTC
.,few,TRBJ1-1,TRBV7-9,CASRGMANTEAFF,TGTGCCAGCAGGGGGATGGCGAACACTGAAGCTTTCTTT
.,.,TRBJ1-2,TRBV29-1,CSVASQGHYGYTF,TGCAGCGTAGCCTCACAGGGTCACTATGGCTACACCTTC
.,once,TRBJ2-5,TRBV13,CASRTTTGGGSETQYF,TGTGCCAGCAGAACAACCACAGGGGGAGGGAGTGAGACCCAGTACTTC
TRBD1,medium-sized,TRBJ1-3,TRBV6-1,CAGRLETGQNTIYF,TGTGCCGGCCGTCTCGAGACAGGGCAAAACACCATATATTTT
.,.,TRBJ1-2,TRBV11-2,CASSLWFGGGYTF,TGTGCCAGCAGCTTATGGTTCGGGGGCGGCTACACCTTC
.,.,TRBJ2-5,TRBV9,CASSGKGNFEETQYF,TGTGCCAGCAGCGGGAAAGGGAACTTTGAAGAGACCCAGTACTTC
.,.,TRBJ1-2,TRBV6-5,CASSSGSRGYTF,TGTGCCAGCAGCTCAGGGAGCCGGGGCTACACCTTC